Below, one TCR beta chain is given with its context. Its antigen is as yet unknown. These data belong to a study of blood T cells in healthy people across ages. Study conclusions and caveats: The study could not conclusively compare naive and antigen-experienced cells, given its unsorted PBMCs. A roughly linear fall in TCR beta diversity per million T cells was seen with increasing age.

It was with a sample-barcoded 5' primer and a J-beta primer mix that a second PCR of roughly 7 to 12 cycles was run. TCRdb recomputed calls from the 5' RACE reads with MiXCR, one row per CDR3 protein. The sample consists of under 2 million distinct CDR3 sequences, about 35% of them appearing once. V was shortened by 6 bases and J by 0 bases, with 11 bases between the two germline ends. The CDR3 consists of 14 residues. Germline values: CDR1 MNHEY, CDR2 SMNVEV (reference sequence). This rearrangement joins TRBV27 to TRBJ1-1, with D unresolved. The receptor comes from a woman in her 30s in good health. The sample comprised blood. CDR3 nucleotide sequence: TGTGCCAGCAGACCCCTTAGACTGAACACTGAAGCTTTCTTT. As protein: CASRPLRLNTEAFF.